The clone carrying this T cell receptor (beta chain) was picked up a small number of times. The antigen remains unidentified. This sample was taken from a study of cytomegalovirus exposure and HLA in healthy donors. Researchers ran the PCR with 60 Vbeta and 13 Jbeta primers. Original methodology: A later analysis tallied about 80 million unique TCR beta chains, approximately 10 million of them shared. The assay was immunoSEQ multiplex PCR, and TCRdb's table has in-frame clones only and misses some. D and trimming come from the DNA, and the V and J calls and clone size come from that table. Of approximately 210,000 clones listed, about 85% are singletons. Germline V gives CDR1 MGHRA, CDR2 YSYEKL. V was clipped by 0 bases and J by 5 bases; unmatched bases: 7. CDR3 length equals 16 residues. Study-wide results and limits: By a later analysis, the bulk of CMV-associated TCR beta chains appeared HLA-restricted. The presence/absence work took it that sequencing depth was about the same across donors. A later look showed TCR association rates differing by HLA locus, highest for DRB1 and lowest for HLA-C.

This receptor was identified in a woman in her forties or fifties in good health and CMV-seropositive. The V gene is TRBV4-1, the J gene TRBJ1-1; 9 nucleotides align to TRBD1. Source material: PBMCs. In DNA form, the CDR3 reads TGCGCCAGCAGCCAAGATCGGGGGACAGGGCGGACTGAAGCTTTCTTT. The encoded protein is CASSQDRGTGRTEAFF.